This T cell receptor (beta chain) is from a study of T cell changes during pregnancy in multiple sclerosis. Trimming cost V 4 bases and J 4 bases; bases outside gene matches: 22. Per the germline V gene, CDR1 is SGHRS and CDR2 is YFSETQ. The CDR3 is 20 residues long. Assay: immunoSEQ multiplex PCR; the TCRdb copy retains only in-frame clones and omits some. This sample yields more than 90,000 clones, of which 85% to 95% are seen a single time; just over 2% belongs to the top ten. The chain couples TRBV5-1 to TRBJ2-1, with TRBD2 matching over 8 bases. Sequenced material: peripheral blood, taken after pregnancy. The TCR comes from a female donor with multiple sclerosis, enrolled in a pregnancy study. DNA for the CDR3: TGCGCCAGCAGCCCAGCACCCGGGACTAGGGGTTTGGAAGGGTACAATGAGCAGTTCTTC. This translates into CASSPAPGTRGLEGYNEQFF. The variable domain in full, with the rest retrieved from reference TRBV5-1 and TRBJ2-1, is KAGVTQTPRYLIKTRGQQVTLSCSPISGHRSVSWYQQTPGQGLQFLFEYFSETQRNKGNFPGRFSGRQFSNSRSEMNVSTLELGDSALYLCASSPAPGTRGLEGYNEQFFGPGTRLTVL.